These T cell receptor beta chains were read from a single sample in a study of siplizumab effects on memory and regulatory T cells. The method was immunoSEQ multiplex PCR; TCRdb's version includes in-frame clones alone and lacks a portion of them. The sample has roughly 100,000 clones; 80% to 95% are singletons. The sample consisted of non-Treg CD4+ T cells sorted from blood. All receptors derive from a human donor in good health. CDR3s include the opening cysteine and the closing phenylalanine or tryptophan. D genes are given only for firm matches. Clone sizes are given selectively: once, few, many, or a class where the clone is expanded.

V: TRBV9; J: TRBJ1-6; D: .; size: .; CDR3: CASSIPGGNSPLHF; DNA: TGTGCCAGCAGCATCCCCGGGGGGAATTCACCCCTCCACTTT
V: TRBV4-2; J: TRBJ2-1; D: .; size: .; CDR3: CASSQGTSSSYNEQFF; DNA: TGTGCCAGCAGCCAAGGAACTAGTTCGTCTTACAATGAGCAGTTCTTC
V: TRBV6-4; J: TRBJ1-2; D: TRBD1; size: .; CDR3: CASSSRQGRGYTF; DNA: TGTGCCAGCAGTTCCCGACAGGGAAGGGGCTACACCTTC
V: TRBV5-1; J: TRBJ2-1; D: TRBD2; size: few; CDR3: CASSWTSANNEQFF; DNA: TGCGCCAGCAGCTGGACTAGCGCCAACAATGAGCAGTTCTTC
V: TRBV27; J: TRBJ2-5; D: TRBD1; size: .; CDR3: CASRTGGKRETQYF; DNA: TGTGCCAGCAGGACAGGGGGTAAACGGGAGACCCAGTACTTC
V: TRBV19; J: TRBJ2-4; D: .; size: .; CDR3: CASRLLPGQKNIQYF; DNA: TGTGCCAGTAGACTCCTGCCGGGACAAAAAAACATTCAGTACTTC
V: TRBV30; J: TRBJ1-1; D: .; size: .; CDR3: CAWGHRYSNTEAFF; DNA: TGTGCCTGGGGGCACCGGTACAGCAACACTGAAGCTTTCTTT
V: TRBV19; J: TRBJ2-1; D: .; size: .; CDR3: CASSRGGGLSYNEQFF; DNA: TGTGCCAGTAGTCGGGGAGGGGGACTAAGCTACAATGAGCAGTTCTTC
V: TRBV9; J: TRBJ2-7; D: TRBD2; size: .; CDR3: CASSETNGTSVYEQYF; DNA: TGTGCCAGCAGCGAAACCAACGGGACTAGTGTCTACGAGCAGTACTTC
V: TRBV7-3; J: TRBJ1-1; D: .; size: .; CDR3: CASSFVQGSEAFF; DNA: TGTGCCAGCAGCTTTGTTCAGGGCTCTGAAGCTTTCTTT
V: TRBV28; J: TRBJ1-1; D: .; size: .; CDR3: CASSLGLRRTEAFF; DNA: TGTGCCAGCAGTTTAGGCCTCCGACGGACTGAAGCTTTCTTT
V: TRBV5-5; J: TRBJ2-7; D: .; size: .; CDR3: CASSLVGESYEQYF; DNA: TGTGCCAGCAGCTTGGTCGGGGAGTCCTACGAGCAGTACTTC
V: TRBV7-2; J: TRBJ1-5; D: TRBD1; size: .; CDR3: CASSLARGGQPQHF; DNA: TGTGCCAGCAGCTTGGCCAGGGGGGGTCAGCCCCAGCATTTT
V: TRBV28; J: TRBJ1-5; D: .; size: .; CDR3: CASIHTGSNQPQHF; DNA: TGTGCCAGCATCCATACCGGTAGCAATCAGCCCCAGCATTTT
V: TRBV5-1; J: TRBJ2-1; D: .; size: .; CDR3: CASSREWGVNEQFF; DNA: TGCGCCAGCAGCAGGGAGTGGGGGGTCAATGAGCAGTTCTTC
V: TRBV2; J: TRBJ1-1; D: .; size: .; CDR3: CASSRGGPLNTEAFF; DNA: TGTGCCAGCAGCCGGGGGGGGCCTTTAAACACTGAAGCTTTCTTT
V: TRBV7-2; J: TRBJ1-3; D: .; size: .; CDR3: CASSSPPGRSSGNTIYF; DNA: TGTGCCAGCAGCTCTCCCCCGGGGCGAAGCTCTGGAAACACCATATATTTT
V: TRBV6-5; J: TRBJ1-3; D: .; size: .; CDR3: CASSPISSVGNTIYF; DNA: TGTGCCAGCAGCCCGATCTCTTCGGTTGGAAACACCATATATTTT
V: TRBV19; J: TRBJ1-1; D: .; size: .; CDR3: CASLLREGTEAFF; DNA: TGTGCCAGTTTACTCCGGGAGGGCACTGAAGCTTTCTTT
V: TRBV28; J: TRBJ2-4; D: TRBD1; size: once; CDR3: CASRLGQGGNIQYF; DNA: TGTGCCAGCAGACTTGGACAGGGAGGAAACATTCAGTACTTC
V: TRBV7-3; J: TRBJ2-1; D: TRBD2; size: once; CDR3: CASSVAGGSNEQFF; DNA: TGTGCCAGCAGCGTAGCGGGAGGGTCTAATGAGCAGTTCTTC
V: TRBV9; J: TRBJ1-3; D: TRBD1; size: .; CDR3: CASSVEGARVGNTIYF; DNA: TGTGCCAGCAGCGTAGAGGGGGCTAGAGTGGGAAACACCATATATTTT
V: TRBV19; J: TRBJ2-3; D: .; size: .; CDR3: CASHGSLTDTQYF; DNA: TGTGCCAGTCATGGGAGTCTAACAGATACGCAGTATTTT
V: TRBV25-1; J: TRBJ1-1; D: TRBD1; size: once; CDR3: CASSQATGAINTEAFF; DNA: TGTGCCAGCAGCCAAGCGACAGGGGCAATAAACACTGAAGCTTTCTTT
V: TRBV5-6; J: TRBJ2-7; D: TRBD2; size: .; CDR3: CASSFPPSGSGKYYEQYF; DNA: TGTGCCAGCAGCTTTCCCCCTAGCGGGAGCGGGAAATACTACGAGCAGTACTTC
V: TRBV5-1; J: TRBJ2-5; D: .; size: .; CDR3: CASRTGTQETQYF; DNA: TGCGCCAGCAGAACCGGGACCCAAGAGACCCAGTACTTC
V: TRBV27; J: TRBJ2-5; D: .; size: .; CDR3: CASRPVSQETQYF; DNA: TGTGCCAGCAGGCCGGTCAGCCAAGAGACCCAGTACTTC
V: TRBV5-1; J: TRBJ2-1; D: TRBD2; size: .; CDR3: CASSFSGRAHNEQFF; DNA: TGCGCCAGCAGTTTTAGCGGGAGGGCCCACAATGAGCAGTTCTTC
V: TRBV18; J: TRBJ1-3; D: .; size: .; CDR3: CASSPQIGLTSGNTIYF; DNA: TGTGCCAGCTCACCTCAAATCGGACTTACCTCTGGAAACACCATATATTTT